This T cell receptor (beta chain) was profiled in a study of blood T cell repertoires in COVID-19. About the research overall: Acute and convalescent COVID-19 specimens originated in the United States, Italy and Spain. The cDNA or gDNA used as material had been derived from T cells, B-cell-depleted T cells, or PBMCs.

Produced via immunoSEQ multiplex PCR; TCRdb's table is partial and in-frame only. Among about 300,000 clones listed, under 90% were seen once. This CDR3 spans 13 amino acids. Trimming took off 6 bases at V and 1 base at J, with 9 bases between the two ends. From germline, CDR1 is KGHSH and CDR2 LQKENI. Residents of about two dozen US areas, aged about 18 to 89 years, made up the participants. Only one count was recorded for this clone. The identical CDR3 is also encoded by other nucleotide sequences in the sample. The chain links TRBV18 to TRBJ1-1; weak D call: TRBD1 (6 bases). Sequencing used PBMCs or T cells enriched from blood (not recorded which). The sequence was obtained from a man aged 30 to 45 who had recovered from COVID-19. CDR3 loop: CASSSDRNTEAFF. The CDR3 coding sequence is TGTGCCAGCTCCTCGGACAGGAACACTGAAGCTTTCTTT. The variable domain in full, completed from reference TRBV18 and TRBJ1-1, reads NAGVMQNPRHLVRRRGQEARLRCSPMKGHSHVYWYRQLPEEGLKFMVYLQKENIIDESGMPKERFSAEFPKEGPSILRIQQVVRGDSAAYFCASSSDRNTEAFFGQGTRLTVV.